The clone carrying this TCR beta chain was detected once. Its antigen is not identified. One end of the junction fails to match germline, which may point to a read error. RNA was extracted from bulk tissue without any cell sorting. Donors were chemotherapy-naive, newly diagnosed lung cancer surgical patients in China, August–late 2014. The CDR3 has 16 residues. Germline values: CDR1 SGHAT, CDR2 FQNNGV. This sample is part of a study of tumor and adjacent non-tumor tissue in lung cancer. Whole-study findings and limits: Tumor repertoires had a smaller top 100 clone share than normal lung. TCR diversity was significantly greater in tumor than normal lung tissue. Higher tumor TCR diversity was associated with shorter survival.

The library came from three nested PCR rounds adapted from ARM-PCR protocols. In TCRdb, the multiplex PCR reads were re-called with MiXCR into one record per CDR3 protein. The sample has 90,000 to 110,000 distinct CDR3 sequences, roughly 75% seen once. The chain joins TRBV11-2 to TRBJ2-7; D unclear. The clonotype was recovered from a woman aged 55-70 years with non-small cell lung cancer. The sample was lung tumor tissue. CDR3 protein: CASSSTESAASYGQYF. DNA for the CDR3: TGTGCCAGCAGCTCCACCGAAAGTGCAGCCTCCTACGGGCAGTACTTC.